This T cell receptor (beta chain) was retrieved from a study of T cell repertoires in cytomegalovirus infection. For this clonotype: At one end the junction does not follow the germline gene, possibly because of a read error.

CDR3 length equals 9 residues. Germline V gives CDR1 SGHDN, CDR2 FVKESK. TCRdb re-called the reads with MiXCR, one entry per CDR3 protein. In the table there are around 260,000 distinct CDR3 sequences, roughly 10% of which are singletons. The TCR sequence derives from a human donor in good health (CMV status not recorded). Some clones in this sample may be carry-over from other donors' samples. Sequencing input: PBMCs. The rearrangement uses TRBV14 and TRBJ1-6; D not certain. CDR3 sequence: CASSQPFQF. CDR3 nucleotide sequence: TGTGCCAGCAGCCAACCCTTCCAATTT.